The T cell receptor beta chain under discussion was sequenced for a study of blood T cell repertoires in COVID-19. In the study overall: Sites across the United States, Italy and Spain contributed samples from acute and convalescent COVID-19. Nucleic acid was either cDNA or gDNA, and it came from T cells, B-cell-depleted T cells, or PBMCs.

This clone was observed a handful of times. This CDR3 has 15 residues. V lost 7 bases, J lost 5 bases, and 11 bases stayed unmatched. Germline V CDR1 and CDR2: MNHNY, SVGAGI (reference sequence). The assay was immunoSEQ multiplex PCR, and TCRdb's table has in-frame clones only and misses some. The sample has 200,000 to 250,000 clones; approximately 81% are singletons. The V call is TRBV6-6, the J call TRBJ2-7, with 10 bases that match TRBD2. This receptor was obtained from a woman at least 80 years old with acute or convalescent COVID-19. The sample was peripheral blood. The CDR3 DNA reads as TGTGCCAGCAATCCTTCCTCCGGGACTAGCGACGAGCAGTACTTC. Protein: CASNPSSGTSDEQYF.